This T cell receptor beta chain was sequenced for a study of blood T cell repertoires in COVID-19 (dated by TCRdb to 2020 to 2021). Regarding the study in general: Collaborator samples came from the United States, Italy and Spain and covered acute and convalescent phases of COVID-19. The material from the prospective study consisted of cDNA or gDNA derived from T cells, B-cell-depleted T cells, or PBMCs. The dataset comprised deeply sampled blood TCRbeta repertoires from subjects exposed to, actively infected with, or recovered from COVID-19. A freely available public database, intended as a resource for researchers studying the immune response to SARS-CoV-2, is where the repertoires were released. The samples were drawn from two sources: the first 160 participants of the ongoing ImmuneRACE study, and 1,254 subjects contributed by 6 global collaborators. The sample metadata nearly always contained a de-identified subject ID, COVID-19 status, age in years and sex. Where available, HLA class I and class II types were taken from metadata supplied by the sample provider and were not determined by assay-based typing.

For this clone: It lacks a known antigen. There are no base qualities to consult, and no much larger clone falls within one base.

Results the study describes overall, beyond this receptor: The quantity of clinical and demographic metadata differed by source and by participant and was supplied without curation.

Collaborating institutions collected whole blood in K2EDTA tubes following their own protocols. For TCRbeta analysis, collaborator samples were shipped as frozen whole blood, as isolated PBMCs, or as DNA extracted from either sample type. TCRbeta CDR3 regions were amplified from genomic DNA by means of the immunoSEQ Assay, a bias-controlled multiplex PCR. Processing in the source paper ran as follows. Within the assay, amplification of reference gene primers was used to estimate how many nucleated cells each sample contained. Sequence reads were collapsed and filtered to measure the absolute abundance of every unique TCRbeta CDR3 rearrangement. For each sample, productive Simpson clonality was calculated as the square root of Simpson's diversity index over productive rearrangements. What TCRdb holds here is the immuneACCESS table cut down to in-frame rearrangements. Part of the clones is not present; checked against another copy, under half of the missing clones reflect an unresolved V gene, and the others are unexplained. V, J and clone size were drawn from that table, and D and trimming were deduced from the DNA. For this sample the table gives tens of thousands of clones, of which roughly 91% were detected only once. The ten most abundant clones make up approximately 13% of the sample.

The material sequenced was peripheral blood. This TCR derives from a human donor in a cohort sampled during active COVID-19. The donor label of this sample is uncertain.

In nucleotide form, the sequence is TGTGCCAGCTCACTTTTCGGTACGGAGACCCAGTACTTC. This codes for CASSLFGTETQYF. The sequence joins TRBV18 to TRBJ2-5, with the D gene not confidently named. The CDR3, cysteine through phenylalanine, is 13 amino acids long. Only CDR3 DNA remains: 39 bases, in frame from the first base. Based on the germline V gene, the CDR1 and CDR2 sequences are KGHSH and LQKENI. V is clipped by 4 bases and J by 5 bases, and the sequence between their germline boundaries is 11 bases long.